The following is a T cell receptor beta chain sequence with its context. The antigen it binds to is not known. One base away there is no much larger clone; base qualities are not given. TCRbeta CDR3 regions were amplified from genomic DNA by means of the immunoSEQ Assay, a bias-controlled multiplex PCR. On the authors' methods: The number of nucleated cells in each sample was estimated by amplification of reference gene primers within the assay. To quantify the absolute abundance of each unique TCRbeta CDR3 rearrangement, sequence reads were collapsed and filtered. Productive Simpson clonality was computed per sample as the square root of Simpson's diversity index over productive rearrangements. What TCRdb holds here is the immuneACCESS table cut down to in-frame rearrangements. Part of the clones is not present; checked against another copy, under half of the missing clones reflect an unresolved V gene, and the others are unexplained. V, J and clone size reflect that table, while D and trimming were determined from the DNA. The sample profile shows about 140,000 clones; about 90% of them were found once. The ten largest make up about 10% of the sample.

Inclusive of the bounding cysteine and phenylalanine, the CDR3 is 15 residues long. Only the CDR3 DNA stays, 45 bases, in frame from base 1. CDR1 LGHNA and CDR2 YSLEER are derived from the germline V gene. V has 0 bases trimmed and J has 5 bases trimmed; junction bases matching no gene number 3. Collaborating institutions collected whole blood in K2EDTA tubes following their own protocols. Collaborator samples were shipped for TCRbeta analysis as frozen whole blood, isolated PBMCs, or DNA extracted from either sample type. The sample belongs to a study of blood T cell repertoires in COVID-19 (TCRdb year 2020). About the investigation overall: The collaborator samples originated in the United States, Italy and Spain and spanned the acute and convalescent phases of COVID-19. The material from the prospective study consisted of cDNA or gDNA derived from T cells, B-cell-depleted T cells, or PBMCs. Deeply sampled blood TCRbeta repertoires from subjects exposed to, actively infected with, or recovered from COVID-19 were included in the dataset. A freely available public database, intended as a resource for researchers studying the immune response to SARS-CoV-2, is where the repertoires were released. The samples were drawn from two sources: the first 160 participants of the ongoing ImmuneRACE study, and 1,000 to 1,500 subjects contributed by 6 global collaborators. Nearly every sample came with metadata listing a de-identified subject ID, COVID-19 status, age in years and sex. Where HLA class I and class II types were available, the types were taken from metadata supplied by the sample provider, not from assay-based typing. The research as a whole found: The amount of clinical and demographic metadata varied by source and participant and was provided uncurated.

Input material: peripheral blood. The TCR originated in a man in his sixties with active or convalescent COVID-19. The V gene is TRBV4-3 and the J gene is TRBJ2-2; 7 central bases correspond to TRBD2. CDR3 protein: CASSQDWTRTGELFF. The DNA is as follows: TGCGCCAGCAGCCAAGACTGGACTAGAACCGGGGAGCTGTTTTTT.